This TCR beta chain was recovered during a study of blood T cell repertoires in COVID-19. Study details: Spain, Italy and the United States supplied samples that represented acute and convalescent COVID-19. T cells, B-cell-depleted T cells, or PBMCs provided the cDNA or gDNA that served as material.

Source study methods: Amplifying reference gene primers gave estimates of nucleated cell counts. Method: immunoSEQ multiplex PCR; TCRdb's copy keeps in-frame clones and lacks some. V and J calls and clone size come straight from that table; D and trimming were deduced from the DNA. The table includes 26,000 or so clones, approximately 66% detected once. V gave up 6 bases and J gave up 5 bases, with 22 bases separating them. The length of the CDR3 is 16 residues. Germline V lookup: CDR1 LNHDA, CDR2 SQIVND (reference sequence). This clonotype was obtained from a man in his 60s with active or convalescent COVID-19. The chain links TRBV19 to TRBJ2-5, with D possibly being TRBD1 (6 bases). Specimen: peripheral blood. The CDR3 nucleotides are TGTGCCAGTAGGAACCGGAACAGGGTCGGTGGGGAGACCCAGTACTTC. Its translation is CASRNRNRVGGETQYF.